This T cell receptor beta chain emerged from a study of Graves' ophthalmopathy and Graves' hyperthyroidism. TCR beta CDR3 amplification used RNA transcripts. HTBI-primed RT-PCR formed the first round, and a multiplex PCR formed the second. TCRdb fed the multiplex PCR reads into MiXCR, producing one record per CDR3 protein. The data contain about 590,000 distinct CDR3 sequences, under 40% of them singletons. The V and J ends lost 9 bases and 3 bases respectively, with 20 bases between them. The CDR3 loop spans 15 amino acids. Germline loops: CDR1 MNHNS, CDR2 SASEGT. The chain recombines TRBV6-1 with TRBJ1-1; D is uncertain. Sequences were obtained from peripheral blood or thyroid tissue (not recorded which). This sequence was found in an adult man with Graves' hyperthyroidism. The CDR3 protein is CASGSGWAWDTEAFF. As DNA, the CDR3 is TGTGCCAGTGGAAGTGGCTGGGCCTGGGACACTGAAGCTTTCTTT.